This TCR beta chain was captured by sequencing in a study of radiation and T cells in renal cell carcinoma. Method: immunoSEQ multiplex PCR; TCRdb's copy keeps in-frame clones and lacks some. Of tens of thousands of clones in the sample, about 85% were seen once. On this clone: Its antigen is still unknown.

Broader study findings: Top tumor clonotypes rose in blood 2 weeks post-radiation, then contracted. Pretreatment tumor biopsies were lacking, so baseline clonotypes are unknown.

V lost 1 base to trimming and J lost 1 base, with 7 bases between them. CDR3 length: 15 amino acids. Germline V gives CDR1 SGHVS, CDR2 FQNEAQ. Sample time point: blood 4 weeks post-SBRT, at nephrectomy. As for treatment: 15 Gy SBRT to primary tumor, nephrectomy 4 weeks later. Blood was sampled at baseline, 2 weeks and 4 weeks after SBRT. The tumor was a clear cell renal cell carcinoma. The sequence was collected from a man between 45 and 60 years old with renal cell carcinoma. The sequenced sample was blood, obtained from a patient whose treatment included radiotherapy and nephrectomy. V and J are TRBV7-8 and TRBJ2-2, with a possible D match to TRBD2 (5 bases). The CDR3 DNA follows: TGTGCCAGCAGCTTAGGCAGCGGGAACACCGGGGAGCTGTTTTTT. Residues: CASSLGSGNTGELFF.